This TCR beta chain was found in a study of T cell repertoires in cytomegalovirus infection. Study context: Matching HLA type, along with CMV infection, was indicated by public TCR beta signatures.

Overall study findings and caveats: CMV-specific TCR beta clonotypes restricted by HLA-C were the ones dominating the ex vivo response. Carriers of CMV plus the relevant HLA were identified by cumulative public TCR beta family frequency.

TCRdb recomputed calls from the reads with MiXCR, one row per CDR3 protein. The table includes some 300,000 distinct CDR3 sequences, roughly a sixth detected once. As for this clonotype: Its specificity is unknown.

This receptor was taken from a human donor in good health (CMV status not recorded). Some clones in this sample may be carry-over from other donors' samples. The specimen was PBMCs.

CDR3 residues: CASSQDRTESYEQYF. In nucleotides, the CDR3 is TGCGCCAGCAGCCAAGATCGGACGGAATCCTACGAGCAGTACTTC. V and J are TRBV4-1 and TRBJ2-7; D gene ambiguous. Germline-derived CDR1 and CDR2 are MGHRA and YSYEKL. V lost 0 bases and J 1 base, leaving 10 bases between the germline ends. The CDR3 sequence is 15 residues long.